The entry that follows covers one T cell receptor (beta chain) sequence. Other DNA sequences of this sample code for an identical CDR3. As originally analysed: Reference gene primer amplification in the assay estimated nucleated cell counts. Clones were read by immunoSEQ multiplex PCR, and TCRdb kept only the in-frame ones, dropping some. V, J and clone size were drawn from that table, and D and trimming were deduced from the DNA. The top ten clones hold around 3.3% of a sample with some 150,000 clones, roughly nine tenths of them seen once. Germline V gene lookup returns CDR1 MNHEY and CDR2 SMNVEV (reference sequence). The CDR3 spans 13 residues. Trimming stripped 2 bases from V and 4 bases from J, with 8 bases between. This sample is part of a study of blood T cell repertoires in COVID-19.

This sequence was found in a woman in her sixties with active COVID-19. V is TRBV27 and J is TRBJ1-1; D perhaps matches TRBD1 (5 bases). The sequenced sample was peripheral blood. CDR3 nucleotides: TGTGCCAGCAGTTTACGGGGGGGCACTGAAGCTTTCTTT. This gives the protein CASSLRGGTEAFF.